This is a list of T cell receptor beta chains from one sample in a study of tumor-infiltrating lymphocytes in primary liver carcinoma. A single record per CDR3 protein comes from TCRdb applying MiXCR to the multiplex PCR reads. Of 90,000 to 140,000 distinct CDR3 sequences listed, around 80% were seen once; the top ten hold about 20%. What was sequenced was liver tumor tissue from sampling region 3. These receptor sequences come from a man aged 35 to 55 with primary liver carcinoma and hepatitis B virus infection. The CDR3 runs from the conserved cysteine through the conserved F or W. The D gene is left open where the match is weak. For some rows the clone size is stated as once, few or many, or as a class when expanded; others skip it.

CDR3 protein,CDR3 DNA,D gene,clone size,V gene,J gene
CACAGWTGSVDGYTF,TGTGCCTGCGCCGGCTGGACAGGCTCGGTGGATGGCTACACCTTC,TRBD1,NA,TRBV30,TRBJ1-2
CSVGTSAAYTGELFF,TGTAGCGTTGGGACTAGCGCGGCGTACACTGGGGAGCTGTTTTTT,TRBD2,NA,TRBV29-1,TRBJ2-2
CASSFQLMPETSGSHEQFF,TGTGCCAGCAGCTTCCAATTGATGCCTGAGACTAGCGGGAGTCATGAGCAGTTCTTC,TRBD2,NA,TRBV11-2,TRBJ2-1
CASSLVAGGREIQYF,TGTGCTAGCAGCTTGGTAGCGGGAGGCAGGGAGATCCAGTACTTC,TRBD2,NA,TRBV5-6,TRBJ2-5
CANSDGNSGVNVLTF,TGCGCCAACAGTGACGGAAACTCTGGGGTCAACGTCCTGACTTTC,NA,NA,TRBV4-3,TRBJ2-6
CSGASGWDMNTEAFF,TGCAGTGGTGCCTCAGGGTGGGACATGAACACTGAAGCTTTCTTT,NA,few,TRBV29-1,TRBJ1-1
CASNKSSGRGGYNEQFF,TGTGCCAGCAATAAATCTAGTGGGAGGGGGGGGTACAATGAGCAGTTCTTC,NA,NA,TRBV6-5,TRBJ2-1
CASNQVGTNTLTF,TGCGCCAGCAACCAAGTTGGGACCAACACCCTGACTTTC,NA,NA,TRBV4-1,TRBJ2-6
CASASGLPSTDTQCF,TGTGCCAGCGCGAGTGGGCTCCCCAGCACAGATACGCAGTGTTTT,NA,NA,TRBV4-2,TRBJ2-3
CSVGLAGWFYNEQVF,TGCAGCGTTGGACTAGCGGGATGGTTCTACAACGAGCAGGTCTTC,TRBD2,NA,TRBV29-1,TRBJ2-1
CASRPGTASNRPQHF,TGTGCAAGCAGGCCGGGGACCGCTAGCAATCGGCCCCAGCATTTT,NA,NA,TRBV12-3/TRBV12-4,TRBJ1-5
CASNLIEGGTQYF,TGTGCCAGCAATTTAATTGAGGGGGGGACACAGTACTTC,NA,NA,TRBV12-3/TRBV12-4,TRBJ2-5
CSVARGQMGRYEQYF,TGCAGCGTCGCACGCGGACAGATGGGCAGATACGAGCAGTACTTC,NA,once,TRBV29-1,TRBJ2-7
CATRTSGGVYEQYF,TGTGCCACCCGGACCTCCGGGGGAGTGTACGAGCAGTACTTC,NA,many,TRBV10-3,TRBJ2-7
CASSRQGSGANVLTF,TGTGCCAGCAGCCGTCAGGGGTCCGGGGCCAACGTCCTGACTTTC,NA,many,TRBV4-2,TRBJ2-6
CASPLGETQYF,TGTGCCAGCCCTTTGGGGGAGACCCAGTACTTT,NA,NA,TRBV11-2,TRBJ2-5
CASSSRGVVYGYTF,TGTGCCAGCAGTTCACGAGGAGTTGTCTATGGCTACACCTTC,NA,NA,TRBV6-6,TRBJ1-2
CAINLGINSPLHF,TGCGCCATCAACCTAGGGATTAATTCACCCCTCCACTTT,NA,NA,TRBV10-3,TRBJ1-6
CASRQDRPSGRWQQYF,TGCGCCAGCAGGCAAGATCGGCCTAGCGGGAGATGGCAGCAGTACTTC,TRBD2,NA,TRBV4-3,TRBJ2-7
CTSSRGRESHNEQFF,TGTACCAGCTCCCGCGGGAGGGAGTCCCACAATGAGCAGTTCTTC,TRBD2,NA,TRBV6-1,TRBJ2-1
CASSRSLAGGITDTLYF,TGTGCCAGCAGCCGATCCCTAGCGGGAGGGATCACAGATACGCTGTATTTT,TRBD2,once,TRBV6-5,TRBJ2-3
CGSLTSDHEQYF,TGCGGCTCCCTGACTAGCGACCACGAGCAGTATTTC,TRBD2,NA,TRBV29-1,TRBJ2-7
CASSLNSKTQYF,TGTGCCAGCAGTCTAAACTCAAAGACTCAGTACTTC,NA,NA,TRBV25-1,TRBJ2-5
CASSLDRIGELFF,TGTGCCAGCAGCTTAGATAGGATTGGGGAGCTGTTTTTT,NA,NA,TRBV11-2,TRBJ2-2
CASSREDRAYSRLHF,TGTGCAAGCAGCCGCGAGGACAGGGCCTATTCACGCCTCCACTTT,TRBD1,NA,TRBV11-2,TRBJ1-6
CASSPLITSGNGNEQFF,TGCGCCAGCAGCCCTCTGATAACTAGCGGGAATGGAAATGAGCAATTCTTC,TRBD2,NA,TRBV4-1,TRBJ2-1
CVSSITGTANSENTIYF,TGTGTCAGTAGCATTACCGGGACAGCGAACTCTGAAAACACCATATATTTT,TRBD1,NA,TRBV6-5,TRBJ1-3
CVWRGQEDTGELLF,TGTGTCTGGAGAGGTCAGGAGGACACCGGGGAGCTGCTTTTT,NA,NA,TRBV30,TRBJ2-2
CDSSVLAGVDAGELFF,TGCGACAGCAGCGTACTAGCGGGAGTAGATGCCGGGGAGCTGTTTTTT,TRBD2,NA,TRBV5-1,TRBJ2-2
CASTLVKEVQSQHF,TGTGCCAGCACCCTGGTGAAAGAGGTTCAGTCCCAGCATTTT,NA,NA,TRBV6-2/TRBV6-3,TRBJ1-5
CASSLGGCPSVGEQYF,TGTGCCAGCAGCTTAGGAGGGTGTCCCAGCGTGGGTGAGCAGTACTTC,NA,NA,TRBV11-3,TRBJ2-7
CAGSLKQGRTRDTQYF,TGTGCCGGCAGCTTAAAACAGGGACGGACCAGAGATACGCAGTATTTT,NA,NA,TRBV13,TRBJ2-3
CASTPRLSYEHYF,TGTGCCAGCACCCCAAGACTCTCCTACGAGCACTACTTC,NA,NA,TRBV6-6,TRBJ2-7
CANRWKAGEVYEQYF,TGTGCCAACAGATGGAAAGCGGGAGAGGTCTACGAGCAGTACTTC,TRBD2,NA,TRBV6-1,TRBJ2-7
CASSLWAGPYEQFF,TGTGCCAGCAGTCTTTGGGCGGGTCCATACGAGCAGTTCTTC,NA,once,TRBV6-2/TRBV6-3,TRBJ2-1
CASSLVVVTGSKQPQHF,TGTGCCAGCAGCTTAGTGGTGGTAACAGGGAGCAAACAGCCCCAGCATTTT,NA,NA,TRBV11-2,TRBJ1-5
CAGSLDNPGGTEAFF,TGCGCCGGCAGCTTGGATAACCCGGGGGGCACTGAAGCTTTCTTT,NA,NA,TRBV5-1,TRBJ1-1
CATSGRETTSTDTQYF,TGTGCTACCAGTGGGAGGGAAACGACTAGCACAGATACGCAGTATTTT,TRBD2,NA,TRBV24-1,TRBJ2-3
CDSSVDSVEQYF,TGTGACAGCTCAGTCGATTCCGTCGAGCAGTACTTC,NA,NA,TRBV18,TRBJ2-7
CASVRTEVAKNIQYF,TGTGCCAGCGTCAGGACAGAGGTAGCCAAAAACATTCAGTACTTC,NA,few,TRBV2,TRBJ2-4
CASSRGGTDISYEQYF,TGCGCCAGCAGCCGCGGAGGAACAGATATCTCCTACGAGCAGTATTTC,NA,NA,TRBV4-1,TRBJ2-7